This TCR beta chain emerged from a study of cytomegalovirus exposure and HLA in healthy donors. Study context: Earlier work reported 117 million unique TCR beta sequences from some 180 million T cells. Overall study results and limits: Within an earlier analysis, most TCR beta V segments proved productive either about 90% or about 30% of the time.

The germline V and J ends were trimmed by 3 bases and 4 bases, with 13 bases remaining between them. CDR1 ENHRY and CDR2 SYGVKD come from the germline V gene. This CDR3 region has 14 residues. Notes on this clone: Its antigen is unknown.

The PCR made use of 60 Vbeta and 13 Jbeta primers. In the original analysis: Later, roughly 80 million unique TCR beta chains were counted in an analysis, and approximately 10 million of them were shared. Clones were read by immunoSEQ multiplex PCR, and TCRdb kept only the in-frame ones, dropping some. Clonal size and the V and J genes are those of that table, whereas D and trimming came from the DNA. Of about 120,000 clones in the sample, about 78% were seen once. J is TRBJ2-7 and V is TRBV10-3; D possibly corresponds to TRBD2 (7 bases). The TCR was taken from a woman in her forties in good health and CMV-seropositive. Sequences were obtained from PBMCs. CDR3 bases: TGTGCCATCAGTGAAGATAGGGGGGGTTACGAGCAGTACTTC. Its translation: CAISEDRGGYEQYF.